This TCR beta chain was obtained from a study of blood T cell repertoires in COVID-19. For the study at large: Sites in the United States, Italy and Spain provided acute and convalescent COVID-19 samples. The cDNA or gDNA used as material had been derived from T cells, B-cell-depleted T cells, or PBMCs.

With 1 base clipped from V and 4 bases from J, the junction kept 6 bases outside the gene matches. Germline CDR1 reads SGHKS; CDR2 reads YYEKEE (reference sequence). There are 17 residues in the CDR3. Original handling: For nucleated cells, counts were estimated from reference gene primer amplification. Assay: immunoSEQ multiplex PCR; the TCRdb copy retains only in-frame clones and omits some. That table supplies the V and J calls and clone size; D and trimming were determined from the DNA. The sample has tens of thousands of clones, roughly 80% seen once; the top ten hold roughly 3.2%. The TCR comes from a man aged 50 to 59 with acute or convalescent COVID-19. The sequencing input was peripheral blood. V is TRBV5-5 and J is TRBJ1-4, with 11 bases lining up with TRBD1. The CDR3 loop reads CASSLFGQGAHNEKLFF. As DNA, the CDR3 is TGTGCCAGCAGCTTGTTCGGACAGGGGGCACATAATGAAAAACTGTTTTTT.